Listed here are 11 T cell receptor beta chains from one sample, sequenced in a study of early T cells in non-severe SARS-CoV-2 infection. Each CDR3 protein gets one entry after TCRdb re-called the 5' RACE reads with MiXCR. The table records more than 65,000 distinct CDR3 sequences, approximately 14% of them present only once. The sequencing input was whole blood. The receptors originated from an adult who was a healthcare worker with PCR-confirmed SARS-CoV-2 infection or an uninfected control (not recorded which).

This clonotype was seen many times. The chain links TRBV5-1 to TRBJ1-1; 9 bases map to TRBD1. The junction had 8 bases not matched to a gene; V was cut back by 4 bases and J by 4 bases. The V gene's germline CDR1 is SGHRS and CDR2 YFSETQ. The CDR3 runs to 15 residues. The CDR3 sequence: CASSPLGQGGTEAFF. The CDR3 DNA follows: TGCGCCAGCAGCCCCCTGGGACAGGGTGGCACTGAAGCTTTCTTT. Together with reference TRBV5-1 and TRBJ1-1, the CDR3 gives the full variable domain: KAGVTQTPRYLIKTRGQQVTLSCSPISGHRSVSWYQQTPGQGLQFLFEYFSETQRNKGNFPGRFSGRQFSNSRSEMNVSTLELGDSALYLCASSPLGQGGTEAFFGQGTRLTVV.

The rearrangement uses TRBV29-1 and TRBJ1-2; 7 bases line up with TRBD1. The trim removed 5 bases at V and 7 bases at J, leaving 7 bases unmatched. CDR1 SQVTM and CDR2 ANQGSEA come from the germline V gene. CDR3 length: 12 residues. The CDR3 sequence is CSVTTGLAGYTF. In DNA form, the CDR3 reads TGCAGCGTTACGACAGGGCTGGCTGGCTACACCTTC.

This clonotype was recorded at least ten times. V gene TRBV3-1 combines with J gene TRBJ1-6; maybe TRBD1 (5 bases). Deletions cut 3 bases from V and 1 base from J, with 13 bases between. Germline-derived CDR1 and CDR2 are LGHDT and YNNKEL (reference sequence). CDR3 length: 17 amino acids. CDR3 protein: CASSQRQGRSYNSPLHF. The CDR3, as DNA: TGTGCCAGCAGCCAGAGGCAGGGAAGATCCTATAATTCACCCCTCCACTTT.

The genes are TRBV6-2 or TRBV6-3 and TRBJ2-3; D tentatively reads TRBD1 or TRBD2 (5 bases each). Germline V gene data show CDR1 as MNHEY and CDR2 as SVGEGT. The CDR3 covers 14 residues. V gave up 2 bases and J gave up 1 base, with 7 bases separating them. The chain's CDR3 is CASSYRDRTDTQYF. The CDR3 nucleotides read TGTGCCAGCAGTTACAGGGACCGCACAGATACGCAGTATTTT.

In this sample, this clonotype turned up many times. The rearrangement joins TRBV6-1 to TRBJ1-2; 8 nucleotides line up with TRBD1. This CDR3 comprises 15 residues. J lost 4 bases, V lost 7 bases, and 11 bases had no gene match. CDR1 and CDR2 from the germline V gene are MNHNS and SASEGT. CDR3 residues: CASTLTGEGGYGYTF. For the CDR3, the DNA is TGTGCCAGCACCTTGACAGGGGAAGGTGGCTATGGCTACACCTTC.

This clonotype turned up a few times. The chain carries TRBV5-1 and TRBJ2-2; D might be TRBD1 (5 bases). This CDR3 contains 15 residues. V lost 3 bases and J lost 2, with 11 bases in between. Germline CDR1 is SGHRS and CDR2 is YFSETQ. This chain's CDR3 is CASSYDSRNTGELFF. The CDR3 coding sequence is TGCGCCAGCAGCTACGACAGTCGTAACACCGGGGAGCTGTTTTTT.

This clonotype has just a few counts. The chain links TRBV7-8 to TRBJ2-7; D ambiguous. With 5 bases removed from V and 0 bases from J, the gap between germline ends came to 14 bases. The CDR3 has 15 residues. CDR1 and CDR2 from the germline V gene are SGHVS and FQNEAQ. The CDR3 region has the DNA TGTGCCAGCAGCCGCAGACGGCAGAGCTCCTACGAGCAGTACTTC. This gives the protein CASSRRRQSSYEQYF.

This clonotype came up many times. The chain carries TRBV3-1 and TRBJ2-3; tentatively, D is TRBD1 (6 bases). The CDR3 contains 14 residues. Trimming stripped 4 bases from V and 2 bases from J, with 10 bases between. Looked up from germline, CDR1 is LGHDT and CDR2 is YNNKEL (reference sequence). CDR3 coding DNA: TGTGCCAGCAGCCTACGGACAGTCACAGATACGCAGTATTTT. This gives the protein CASSLRTVTDTQYF.

Turning to this clonotype: This may be a read error: a much more frequent sequence differs by one nucleotide. The chain uses TRBV5-1 and TRBJ1-3; D possibly corresponds to TRBD1 (5 bases). The CDR3 is 15 amino acids. Germline values: CDR1 SGHRS, CDR2 YFSETQ. Trimming removed 1 base from V and 3 bases from J, with 11 bases in between. The CDR3 here is CASSLMDTLGNTIYF. The CDR3 DNA reads as TGCGCCAGCAGCTTGATGGACACTCTTGGAAACACCATATATTTT.

This clonotype has a count of ten or more. The genes are TRBV12-3 or TRBV12-4 and TRBJ1-3; the D is unclear. CDR3 length equals 12 residues. Trimming stripped 3 bases from V and 2 bases from J, with 2 bases between. The CDR3 region has the DNA TGTGCCAGCAGTTTTACTGGAAACACCATATATTTT. The encoded protein is CASSFTGNTIYF.

This clonotype appeared a few times. The chain is built from TRBV12-5 and TRBJ2-5; 14 positions agree with TRBD2. Germline V gene lookup returns CDR1 LGHNT and CDR2 FRNRAP. CDR3 length: 16 residues. Losses at the gene ends were 5 bases for V and 4 bases for J; bases not matched to a gene: 6. The CDR3 DNA reads TGTGCTAGTGGTCTAGGACTAGCGGGGGGACCAGAGACCCAGTACTTC. Amino acid sequence: CASGLGLAGGPETQYF.